The 16 T cell receptor beta chains below all came from one sample that was sequenced in a study of early T cells in non-severe SARS-CoV-2 infection. TCRdb reprocessed the 5' RACE reads via MiXCR and lists one record per CDR3 protein. The sample consists of 57,000 or so distinct CDR3 sequences, roughly 12% of them appearing once. The sample was whole blood. The source is an adult who was a healthcare worker with PCR-confirmed SARS-CoV-2 infection or an uninfected control (not recorded which).

The V call is TRBV29-1, the J call TRBJ2-5, with unresolved D. V dropped 4 bases and J dropped 5 bases, with 8 bases sitting between them. The V gene's germline CDR1 is SQVTM and CDR2 ANQGSEA. The CDR3 spans 11 residues. For the CDR3, the DNA is TGCAGCGTTGTCGCATGGGAGACCCAGTACTTC. Its protein is CSVVAWETQYF. The whole variable domain, remainder taken from reference TRBV29-1 and TRBJ2-5, is SAVISQKPSRDICQRGTSLTIQCQVDSQVTMMFWYRQQPGQSLTLIATANQGSEATYESGFVIDKFPISRPNLTFSTLTVSNMSPEDSSIYLCSVVAWETQYFGPGTRLLVL.

The chain has TRBV7-2 and TRBJ1-2; TRBD1 agrees at 8 bases. The CDR3 extends over 13 amino acids. Germline CDR1 SGHTA, CDR2 FQGNSA. V shed 3 bases and J 9 bases; nucleotides not matched to a gene: 6. CDR3 sequence reads: CASSLDRVNSYTF. The CDR3 DNA reads as TGTGCCAGCAGCTTGGACAGGGTTAATAGCTACACCTTC.

This chain connects TRBV7-2 to TRBJ2-3, with 11 bases matching TRBD2. Losses at the gene ends were 6 bases for V and 5 bases for J; bases not matched to a gene: 4. The V gene's germline CDR1 is SGHTA and CDR2 FQGNSA. The CDR3 is 14 residues long. CDR3 amino acids: CASRQGLAGDTQYF. In DNA form, the CDR3 reads TGTGCCAGCAGACAAGGACTAGCGGGAGATACGCAGTATTTT. Full variable domain (missing parts from reference TRBV7-2 and TRBJ2-3): GAGVSQSPSNKVTEKGKDVELRCDPISGHTALYWYRQSLGQGLEFLIYFQGNSAPDKSGLPSDRFSAERTGGSVSTLTIQRTQQEDSAVYLCASRQGLAGDTQYFGPGTRLTVL.

V is TRBV6-2 or TRBV6-3 and J is TRBJ2-1; 7 bases are a match to TRBD2. There are 15 residues in the CDR3. V dropped 6 bases and J dropped 6; count of bases not matched to a gene: 11. Germline V gene lookup returns CDR1 MNHEY and CDR2 SVGEGT. The CDR3 region has the DNA TGTGCCAGCAGGCTTCTAGCGGCCTACTCCAATGAGCAGTTCTTC. Translating it yields CASRLLAAYSNEQFF.

This clonotype was observed many times. The chain joins TRBV11-2 to TRBJ2-5; the match to TRBD1 covers 10 bases. Germline CDR1 SGHAT, CDR2 FQNNGV. The V segment lost 5 bases and the J segment 14 bases; nucleotides outside the gene matches: 14. The CDR3 extends over 14 amino acids. The CDR3 nucleotides read TGTGCCAGCAGCGGGCGAGGACAGGGGGACGAATTATACTTC. Its translation: CASSGRGQGDELYF. Together with reference TRBV11-2 and TRBJ2-5, the CDR3 gives the full variable domain: EAGVAQSPRYKIIEKRQSVAFWCNPISGHATLYWYQQILGQGPKLLIQFQNNGVVDDSQLPKDRFSAERLKGVDSTLKIQPAKLEDSAVYLCASSGRGQGDELYFGPGTRLLVL.

This clonotype has ten or more counts. The genes are TRBV29-1 and TRBJ1-1; D gene unclear. V was shortened by 6 bases and J by 4 bases, with 15 bases between the two germline ends. The CDR3 runs 13 residues. Germline lookup yields CDR1 SQVTM and CDR2 ANQGSEA. The CDR3 DNA sequence: TGCAGCGTACAAACAGAGGCCGGCACTGAAGCTTTCTTT. It encodes CSVQTEAGTEAFF.

This clonotype has ten or more counts. The chain has TRBV28 and TRBJ2-1; D ambiguous. The CDR3 sequence is 14 residues long. The V gene's germline CDR1 is MDHEN and CDR2 SYDVKM. V lost 7 bases to trimming and J lost 4 bases, with 14 bases between them. The DNA of the CDR3 is TGTGCCAGCACCCCCCCGGGTTGGTACAATGAGCAGTTCTTC. This codes for CASTPPGWYNEQFF.

The chain couples TRBV5-4 to TRBJ1-1, with D tentatively TRBD1 (6 bases). V was shortened by 3 bases and J by 5 bases, with 17 bases between the two germline ends. The CDR3 runs 15 residues. The germline V gene encodes CDR1 SGHNT and CDR2 YYREEE (reference sequence). The CDR3, as DNA: TGTGCCAGCAGCTCCAAACAGGGCTTGGGGACTGAAGCTTTCTTT. Translation gives CASSSKQGLGTEAFF.

This clonotype was recorded many times. The chain has TRBV5-1 and TRBJ2-7, with D maybe TRBD2 (6 bases). The CDR3 totals 14 residues. Trimming left V 0 bases short and J 2 bases short, with 9 bases between. Germline V lookup: CDR1 SGHRS, CDR2 YFSETQ. The CDR3: CASSLVSGPYEQYF. CDR3 DNA: TGCGCCAGCAGCTTGGTTAGCGGCCCCTACGAGCAGTACTTC.

This chain joins TRBV5-6 and TRBJ1-4; D is perhaps TRBD1 (6 bases). Trimming left V 3 bases short and J 3 bases short, with 15 bases between. The V gene's germline CDR1 is SGHDT and CDR2 YYEEEE. CDR3 length: 16 amino acids. The CDR3 coding sequence is TGTGCCAGCAGCTCACCCCAGGACAGCCCTAATGAAAAACTGTTTTTT. Its protein product is CASSSPQDSPNEKLFF.

In its sample, this clonotype was seen many times. V is TRBV7-2 and J is TRBJ1-6; D uncertain. Per germline, CDR1 SGHTA and CDR2 FQGNSA. Trimming shortened V by 1 base and J by 5 bases, and 6 bases separated the two germline ends. This CDR3 comprises 14 residues. This chain's CDR3 is CASSLGSNNSPLHF. DNA for the CDR3: TGTGCCAGCAGCTTAGGTAGCAATAATTCACCCCTCCACTTT.

This clonotype was counted at least ten times. The CDR3 DNA is TGTGCCAGTAGTATAGTCCCCGAGGGAATCGACCAGCCCCAGCATTTT. Its protein is CASSIVPEGIDQPQHF. This sequence joins TRBV19 and TRBJ1-5; D gene ambiguous. V shed 1 base and J shed 7 bases, with 17 bases lying between them. The CDR3 contains 16 residues. The germline V gene has CDR1 LNHDA and CDR2 SQIVND (reference sequence).

The sample holds a few counts of this clonotype. The J gene is TRBJ2-1, the V gene TRBV7-2, with 15 bases matching TRBD2. CDR3 length equals 18 residues. The germline V gene encodes CDR1 SGHTA and CDR2 FQGNSA. V shed 4 bases, J shed 4 bases, and the junction held 8 bases outside the gene matches. The CDR3 DNA is TGTGCCAGCAGCTACTTTGGGGGGACTAGCGGGAGGTACAATGAGCAGTTCTTC. Protein sequence: CASSYFGGTSGRYNEQFF.

This clonotype was detected ten times or more. The rearrangement joins TRBV29-1 to TRBJ2-1, with TRBD2 matching over 9 bases. Germline lookup yields CDR1 SQVTM and CDR2 ANQGSEA. CDR3 length: 16 residues. The trim removed 4 bases at V and 6 bases at J, leaving 13 bases unmatched. The chain's CDR3 is CSVVPPGREGFNEQFF. CDR3 sequence (DNA): TGCAGCGTTGTCCCCCCAGGGCGGGAGGGTTTCAATGAGCAGTTCTTC.

This clonotype was seen many times. The V and J genes are TRBV12-3 or TRBV12-4 and TRBJ1-2; 7 bases fit TRBD1. This CDR3 spans 13 amino acids. Losses at the gene ends were 6 bases for V and 4 bases for J; bases not matched to a gene: 5. CDR3 residues: CASSPRQGYGYTF. In nucleotides, the CDR3 is TGTGCCAGCAGCCCACGACAGGGCTATGGCTACACCTTC.

The chain employs TRBV12-3 or TRBV12-4 and TRBJ1-4, with 9 bases aligning to TRBD1. The CDR3 length is 14 residues. The trim removed 5 bases at V and 8 bases at J, leaving 6 bases unmatched. The CDR3 DNA reads as TGTGCCAGCAGTCCCGGGACAGGGTCGGAAAAACTGTTTTTT. It specifies CASSPGTGSEKLFF.